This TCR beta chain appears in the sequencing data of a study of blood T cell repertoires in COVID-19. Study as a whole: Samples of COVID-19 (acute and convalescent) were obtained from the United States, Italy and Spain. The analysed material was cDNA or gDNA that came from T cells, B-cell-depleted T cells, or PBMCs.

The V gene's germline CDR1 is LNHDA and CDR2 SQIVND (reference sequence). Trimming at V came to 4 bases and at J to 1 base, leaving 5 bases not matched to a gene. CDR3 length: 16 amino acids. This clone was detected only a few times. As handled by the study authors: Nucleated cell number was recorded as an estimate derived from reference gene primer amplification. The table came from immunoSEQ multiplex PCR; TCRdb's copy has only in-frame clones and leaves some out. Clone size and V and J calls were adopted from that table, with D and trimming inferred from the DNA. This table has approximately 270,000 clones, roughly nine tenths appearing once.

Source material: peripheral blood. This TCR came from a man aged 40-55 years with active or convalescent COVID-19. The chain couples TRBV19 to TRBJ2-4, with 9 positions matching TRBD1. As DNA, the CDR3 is TGTGCCAGTAGTAGTACAGGGGGCCGGGCCAAAAACATTCAGTACTTC. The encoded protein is CASSSTGGRAKNIQYF.